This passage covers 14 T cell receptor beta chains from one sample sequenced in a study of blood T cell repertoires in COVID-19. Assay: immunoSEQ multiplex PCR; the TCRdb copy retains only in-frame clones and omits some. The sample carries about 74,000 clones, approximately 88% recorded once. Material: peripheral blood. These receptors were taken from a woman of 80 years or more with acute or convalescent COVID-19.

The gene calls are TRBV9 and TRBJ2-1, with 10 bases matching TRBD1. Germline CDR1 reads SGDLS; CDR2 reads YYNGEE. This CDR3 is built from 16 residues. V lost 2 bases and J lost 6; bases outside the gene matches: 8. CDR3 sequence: CASSVSTGTGVNEQFF. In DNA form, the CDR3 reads TGTGCCAGCAGCGTTTCAACCGGGACAGGGGTCAATGAGCAGTTCTTC.

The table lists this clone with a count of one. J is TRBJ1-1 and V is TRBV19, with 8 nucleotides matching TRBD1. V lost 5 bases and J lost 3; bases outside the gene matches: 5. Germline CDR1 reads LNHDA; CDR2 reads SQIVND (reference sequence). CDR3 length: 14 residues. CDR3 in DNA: TGTGCCAGTAGTGCGGACAGGGACCACACTGAAGCTTTCTTT. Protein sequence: CASSADRDHTEAFF.

CDR3 loop: CASSQGAGSDTQYF. CDR3 in DNA: TGTGCCAGCAGCCAAGGAGCAGGGTCAGATACGCAGTATTTT. The J gene is TRBJ2-3, the V gene TRBV3-1 (or the pseudogene TRBV3-2); D is perhaps TRBD1 (5 bases). Trimming cost V 1 base and J 4 bases, with 9 bases left between them. Germline V gene lookup returns CDR1 LGHDT and CDR2 YNNKEL (reference sequence). The CDR3 extends over 14 amino acids.

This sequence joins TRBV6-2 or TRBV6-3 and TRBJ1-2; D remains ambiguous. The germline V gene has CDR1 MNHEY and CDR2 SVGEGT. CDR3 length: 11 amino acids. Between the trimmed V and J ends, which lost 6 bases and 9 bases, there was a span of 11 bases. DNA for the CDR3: TGTGCCAGCAGCCACGAGCATAGCTACACCTTC. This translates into CASSHEHSYTF.

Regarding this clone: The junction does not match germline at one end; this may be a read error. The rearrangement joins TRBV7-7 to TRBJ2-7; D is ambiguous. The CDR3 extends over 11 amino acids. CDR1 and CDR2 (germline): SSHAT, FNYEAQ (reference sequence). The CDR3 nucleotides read TGTGCTAGCAGCTTCCCTAGTGAGCAGTACTTC. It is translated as CASSFPSEQYF.

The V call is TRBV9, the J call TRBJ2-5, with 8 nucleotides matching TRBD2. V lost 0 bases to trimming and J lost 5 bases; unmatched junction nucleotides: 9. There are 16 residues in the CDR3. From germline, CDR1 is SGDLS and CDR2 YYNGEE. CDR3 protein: CASSVGAGGAGETQYF. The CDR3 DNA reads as TGTGCCAGCAGCGTAGGGGCGGGGGGCGCGGGTGAGACCCAGTACTTC.

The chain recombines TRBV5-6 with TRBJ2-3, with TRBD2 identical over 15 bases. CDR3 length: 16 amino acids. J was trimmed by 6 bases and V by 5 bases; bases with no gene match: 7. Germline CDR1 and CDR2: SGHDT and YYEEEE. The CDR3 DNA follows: TGTGCCAGCAGGCAGACCGGGACTAGCGGGGGGGATACGCAGTATTTT. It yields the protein CASRQTGTSGGDTQYF.

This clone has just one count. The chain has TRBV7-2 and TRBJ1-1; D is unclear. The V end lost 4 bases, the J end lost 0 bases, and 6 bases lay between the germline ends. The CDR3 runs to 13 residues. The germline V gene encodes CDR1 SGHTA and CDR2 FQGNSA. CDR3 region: CASSSQMNTEAFF. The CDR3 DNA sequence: TGTGCCAGCAGCTCACAGATGAACACTGAAGCTTTCTTT. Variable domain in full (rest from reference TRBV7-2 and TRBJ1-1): GAGVSQSPSNKVTEKGKDVELRCDPISGHTALYWYRQSLGQGLEFLIYFQGNSAPDKSGLPSDRFSAERTGGSVSTLTIQRTQQEDSAVYLCASSSQMNTEAFFGQGTRLTVV.

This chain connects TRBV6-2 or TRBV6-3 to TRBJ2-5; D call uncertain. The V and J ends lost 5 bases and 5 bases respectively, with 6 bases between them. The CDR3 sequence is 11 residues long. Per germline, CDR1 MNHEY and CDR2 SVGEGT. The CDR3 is CASSARETQYF. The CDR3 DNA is TGTGCCAGCAGTGCCCGGGAGACCCAGTACTTC.

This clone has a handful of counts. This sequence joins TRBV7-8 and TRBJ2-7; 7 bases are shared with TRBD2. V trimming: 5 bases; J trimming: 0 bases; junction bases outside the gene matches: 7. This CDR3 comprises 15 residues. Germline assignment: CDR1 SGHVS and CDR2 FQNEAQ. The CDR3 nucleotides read TGTGCCAGCAGCCCCCTAGCGGTGAGCTCCTACGAGCAGTACTTC. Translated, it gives CASSPLAVSSYEQYF.

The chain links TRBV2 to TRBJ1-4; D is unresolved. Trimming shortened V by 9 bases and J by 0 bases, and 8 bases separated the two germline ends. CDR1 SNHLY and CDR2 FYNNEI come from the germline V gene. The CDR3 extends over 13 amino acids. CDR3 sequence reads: CASRRPTNEKLFF. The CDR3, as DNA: TGTGCCAGTCGCAGGCCAACTAATGAAAAACTGTTTTTT.

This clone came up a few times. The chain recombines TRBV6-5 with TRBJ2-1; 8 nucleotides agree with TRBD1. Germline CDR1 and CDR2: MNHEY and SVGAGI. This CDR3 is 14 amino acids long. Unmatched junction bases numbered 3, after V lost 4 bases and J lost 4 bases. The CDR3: CASSSGGLYNEQFF. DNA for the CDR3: TGTGCCAGCAGTTCAGGGGGCTTATACAATGAGCAGTTCTTC.

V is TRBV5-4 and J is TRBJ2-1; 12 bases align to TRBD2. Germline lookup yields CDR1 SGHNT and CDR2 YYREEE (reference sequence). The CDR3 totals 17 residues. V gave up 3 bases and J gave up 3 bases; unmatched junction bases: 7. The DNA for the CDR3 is TGTGCCAGCAGCTCGAGACTAGCGGGAGTTAACTACAATGAGCAGTTCTTC. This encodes CASSSRLAGVNYNEQFF.

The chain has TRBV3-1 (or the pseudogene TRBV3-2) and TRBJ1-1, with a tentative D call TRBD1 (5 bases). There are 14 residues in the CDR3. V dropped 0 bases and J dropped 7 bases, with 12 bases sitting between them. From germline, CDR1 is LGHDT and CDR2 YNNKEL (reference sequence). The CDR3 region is CASSQEGWGVEAFF. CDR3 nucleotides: TGTGCCAGCAGCCAAGAAGGGTGGGGGGTTGAAGCTTTCTTT.